This record looks at one TCR beta chain sequence and its context. This record belongs to a study of radiation and T cells in renal cell carcinoma. The CDR3 loop spans 14 amino acids. V was pared by 3 bases and J by 0 bases, with 2 bases of the junction left unmatched. CDR1 is KGHSH, CDR2 LQKENI, per germline. TCRdb keeps only in-frame clones here, not all; method: immunoSEQ multiplex PCR. The table records 70,000 or so clones, around 80% of them present only once. The time point is: blood 2 weeks post-SBRT. Treatment denoted: 15 Gy SBRT to primary tumor, nephrectomy 4 weeks later. The patient's renal cell carcinoma had clear cell pathology.

This chain uses TRBV18 with TRBJ2-7; TRBD2 aligns across 7 bases. Specimen: blood, collected from a patient whose treatment included radiotherapy and nephrectomy. The TCR comes from a man between 60 and 70 years old with renal cell carcinoma. CDR3 in amino acids: CASSPGGNSYEQYF. In DNA form, the CDR3 reads TGTGCCAGCTCACCGGGAGGGAACTCCTACGAGCAGTACTTC. Full variable domain (outside the CDR3, taken from reference TRBV18 and TRBJ2-7): NAGVMQNPRHLVRRRGQEARLRCSPMKGHSHVYWYRQLPEEGLKFMVYLQKENIIDESGMPKERFSAEFPKEGPSILRIQQVVRGDSAAYFCASSPGGNSYEQYFGPGTRLTVT.